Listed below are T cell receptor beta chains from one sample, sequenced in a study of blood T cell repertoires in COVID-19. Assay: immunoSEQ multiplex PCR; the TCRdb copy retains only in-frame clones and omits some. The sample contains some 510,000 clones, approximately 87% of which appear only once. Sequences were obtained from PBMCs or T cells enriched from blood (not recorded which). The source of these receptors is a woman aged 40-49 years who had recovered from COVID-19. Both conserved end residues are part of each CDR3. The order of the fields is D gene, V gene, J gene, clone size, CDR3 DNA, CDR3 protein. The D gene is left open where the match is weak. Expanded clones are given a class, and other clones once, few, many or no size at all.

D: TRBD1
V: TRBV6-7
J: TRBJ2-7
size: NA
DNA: TGTGCCAGCGAGAAGAATCCCCGGGACAGGGCCTTCTACGAGCAGTACTTC
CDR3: CASEKNPRDRAFYEQYF

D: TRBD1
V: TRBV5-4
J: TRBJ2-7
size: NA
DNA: TGTGCCAGCAGCGTTCGAGGGGGCTCGGGAGAGCAGTACTTC
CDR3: CASSVRGGSGEQYF

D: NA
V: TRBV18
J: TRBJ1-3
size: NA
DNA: TGTGCCAGCTCACCACGGGTGACAGATTTATCTGGAAACACCATATATTTT
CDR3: CASSPRVTDLSGNTIYF

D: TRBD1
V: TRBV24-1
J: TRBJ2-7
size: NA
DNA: TGTGCCACCAGTGAGACAGGGCAAGGCTCCTACGAGCAGTACTTC
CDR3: CATSETGQGSYEQYF

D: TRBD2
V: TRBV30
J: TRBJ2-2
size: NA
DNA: TGTGCCTGGAGTCTTGCGGGAGGGCCGGTCACCGGGGAGCTGTTTTTT
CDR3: CAWSLAGGPVTGELFF

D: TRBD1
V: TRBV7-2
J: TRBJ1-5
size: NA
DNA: TGTGCCAGCAGCTTAGCCCTGGGACAGAGCAATCAGCCCCAGCATTTT
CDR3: CASSLALGQSNQPQHF

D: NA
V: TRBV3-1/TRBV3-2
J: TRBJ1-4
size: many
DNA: TGTGCCAGCAGCCAAATACAGGGTTATGGGGGAAAACTGTTTTTT
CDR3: CASSQIQGYGGKLFF

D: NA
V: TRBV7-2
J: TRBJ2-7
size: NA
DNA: TGTGCCAGCAGCTTAAGGCAGGGGCAGAACGAGCAGTACTTC
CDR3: CASSLRQGQNEQYF

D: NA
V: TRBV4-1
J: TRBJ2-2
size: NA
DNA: TGCGCCAGCAGCCAAGTACAGGGACGAACCGGGGAGCTGTTTTTT
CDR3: CASSQVQGRTGELFF

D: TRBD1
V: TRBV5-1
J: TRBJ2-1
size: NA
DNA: TGCGCCAGCAGCTTGGGGGACAGGGTCCCCTACAATGAGCAGTTCTTC
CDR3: CASSLGDRVPYNEQFF